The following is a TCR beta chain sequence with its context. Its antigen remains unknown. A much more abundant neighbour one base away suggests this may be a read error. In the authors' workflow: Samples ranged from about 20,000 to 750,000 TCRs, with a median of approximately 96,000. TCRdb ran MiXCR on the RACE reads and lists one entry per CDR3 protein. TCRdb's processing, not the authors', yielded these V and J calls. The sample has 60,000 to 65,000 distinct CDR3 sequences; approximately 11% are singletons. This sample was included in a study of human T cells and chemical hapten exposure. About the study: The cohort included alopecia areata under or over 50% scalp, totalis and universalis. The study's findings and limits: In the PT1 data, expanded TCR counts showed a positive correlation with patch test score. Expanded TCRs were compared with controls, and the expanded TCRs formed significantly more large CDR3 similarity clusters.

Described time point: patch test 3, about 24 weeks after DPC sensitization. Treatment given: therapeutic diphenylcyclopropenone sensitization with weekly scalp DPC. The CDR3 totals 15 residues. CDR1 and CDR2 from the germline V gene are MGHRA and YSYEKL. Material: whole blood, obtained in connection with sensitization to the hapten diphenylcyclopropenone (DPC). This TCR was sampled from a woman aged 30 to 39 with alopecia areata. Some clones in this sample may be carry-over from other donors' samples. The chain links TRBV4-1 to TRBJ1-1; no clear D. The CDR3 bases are TGCACCAGCAGCCAAGGAGCGGTTATGAACACTGAAGCTTTCTTT. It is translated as CTSSQGAVMNTEAFF.